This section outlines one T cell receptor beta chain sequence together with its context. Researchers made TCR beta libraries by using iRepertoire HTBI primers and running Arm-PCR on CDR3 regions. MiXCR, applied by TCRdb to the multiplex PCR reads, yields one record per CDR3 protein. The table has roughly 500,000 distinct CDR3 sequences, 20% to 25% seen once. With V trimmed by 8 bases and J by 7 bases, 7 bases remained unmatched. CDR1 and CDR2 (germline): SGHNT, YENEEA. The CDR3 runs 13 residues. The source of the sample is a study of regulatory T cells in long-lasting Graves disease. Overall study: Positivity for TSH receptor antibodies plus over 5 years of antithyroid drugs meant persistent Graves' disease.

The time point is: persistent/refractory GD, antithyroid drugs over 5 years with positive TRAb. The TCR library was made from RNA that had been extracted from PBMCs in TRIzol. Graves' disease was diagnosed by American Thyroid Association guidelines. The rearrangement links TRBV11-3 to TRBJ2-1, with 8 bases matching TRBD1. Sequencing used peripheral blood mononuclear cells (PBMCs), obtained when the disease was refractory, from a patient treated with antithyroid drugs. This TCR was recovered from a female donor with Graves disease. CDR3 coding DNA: TGTGCCAGCCGCAGGGGGCAGGGAAATGAGCAGTTCTTC. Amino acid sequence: CASRRGQGNEQFF. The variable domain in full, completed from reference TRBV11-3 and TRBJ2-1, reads EAGVVQSPRYKIIEKKQPVAFWCNPISGHNTLYWYLQNLGQGPELLIRYENEEAVDDSQLPKDRFSAERLKGVDSTLKIQPAELGDSAVYLCASRRGQGNEQFFGPGTRLTVL.